This passage covers 15 T cell receptor beta chains from one sample sequenced in a study of blood T cell repertoires in COVID-19. This table comes from immunoSEQ multiplex PCR, and its TCRdb copy is limited to in-frame clones, with some not included. The sample records 100,000 or so clones, over 75% being singletons. Material: peripheral blood. Receptor source: a man in his fifties with acute or convalescent COVID-19.

The rearrangement joins TRBV28 to TRBJ2-3; the D gene is possibly TRBD1 (6 bases). V was clipped by 7 bases and J by 11 bases, with 10 bases between them. The germline V gene encodes CDR1 MDHEN and CDR2 SYDVKM. This CDR3 has 10 residues. This chain's CDR3 is CASNGDKQYF. The CDR3 DNA reads as TGTGCCAGCAATGGGGACAAGCAGTATTTT.

The chain couples TRBV9 to TRBJ1-3, with 7 nucleotides matching TRBD1. Germline values: CDR1 SGDLS, CDR2 YYNGEE. The CDR3 is made up of 15 amino acids. Trimming took 1 base from V and 8 from J; bases not matched to a gene: 9. CDR3 protein: CASSVRTGPSDTIYF. The CDR3 DNA is TGTGCCAGCAGCGTAAGGACAGGCCCCTCCGACACCATATATTTT.

The table lists this clone with a few counts. The rearrangement links TRBV19 to TRBJ2-7; D might be TRBD1 (6 bases). Germline V gene lookup returns CDR1 LNHDA and CDR2 SQIVND (reference sequence). Trimming stripped 10 bases from V and 3 bases from J, with 16 bases between. The CDR3 has 13 amino acids. CDR3 sequence (DNA): TGTGCCACCGCAGGGGACGGAAACTACGAGCAGTACTTC. This sequence encodes CATAGDGNYEQYF. Complete variable domain (other parts from reference TRBV19 and TRBJ2-7): DGGITQSPKYLFRKEGQNVTLSCEQNLNHDAMYWYRQDPGQGLRLIYYSQIVNDFQKGDIAEGYSVSREKKESFPLTVTSAQKNPTAFYLCATAGDGNYEQYFGPGTRLTVT.

This rearrangement joins TRBV5-6 to TRBJ2-7, with D possibly matching TRBD1 (6 bases). The V gene lost 4 bases and the J gene lost 6 bases, with 17 bases spanning the gap. Germline V gene lookup returns CDR1 SGHDT and CDR2 YYEEEE. The CDR3 consists of 14 residues. CDR3 region: CASSPVAGVSEQYF. CDR3 DNA sequence: TGTGCCAGCAGCCCCGTGGCAGGGGTATCCGAGCAGTACTTC.

The chain carries TRBV10-3 and TRBJ2-5, with 8 bases lining up with TRBD1. J gave up 3 bases and V 4 bases, and 1 base lay outside the gene matches. The CDR3 extends over 13 amino acids. Looked up from germline, CDR1 is ENHRY and CDR2 is SYGVKD. The CDR3: CAISGTGKETQYF. CDR3 DNA: TGTGCCATCAGTGGGACAGGGAAAGAGACCCAGTACTTC.

DNA of the CDR3: TGTGCCAGCAACCTGGGACAGGTTAGTCAGCCCCAGCATTTT. Translating it yields CASNLGQVSQPQHF. This rearrangement joins TRBV6-5 to TRBJ1-5; 8 bases match TRBD1. This CDR3 comprises 14 residues. Germline values: CDR1 MNHEY, CDR2 SVGAGI. Unmatched junction bases numbered 8, after V lost 7 bases and J lost 6 bases.

The table lists this clone with a count of one. The rearrangement joins TRBV9 to TRBJ2-7; D may be TRBD1 (6 bases). With 3 bases removed from V and 1 base from J, the gap between germline ends came to 17 bases. Germline V CDR1 and CDR2: SGDLS, YYNGEE. The CDR3 contains 16 residues. CDR3 DNA sequence: TGTGCCAGCAGCGGAGGACGGGACACCTCTTCCTACGAGCAGTACTTC. It yields the protein CASSGGRDTSSYEQYF.

The chain uses TRBV5-1 and TRBJ2-2; D unresolved. CDR1 and CDR2 (germline): SGHRS, YFSETQ. CDR3 length equals 15 residues. The V gene lost 0 bases and the J gene lost 5 bases, with 11 bases spanning the gap. The CDR3 sequence: CASSLDTSGTGELFF. CDR3 DNA sequence: TGCGCCAGCAGCTTGGATACGTCGGGTACCGGGGAGCTGTTTTTT.

This clone was detected only a few times. The chain has TRBV20-1 and TRBJ1-6; TRBD1 matches 7 bases. Germline V gene sequence: CDR1 DFQATT, CDR2 SNEGSKA (reference sequence). The CDR3 is 13 amino acids. Trimming at V came to 3 bases and at J to 8 bases, leaving 4 bases not matched to a gene. CDR3: CSASRTGDSPLHF. The CDR3 nucleotides are TGCAGTGCTAGTAGGACAGGTGATTCACCCCTCCACTTT.

In nucleotides, the CDR3 is TGTGCCAGCAGTTCCCGGTACGAGCAGTACTTC. It translates to CASSSRYEQYF. J is TRBJ2-7 and V is TRBV6-5; D uncertain. This CDR3 has 11 residues. Germline CDR1 MNHEY, CDR2 SVGAGI. Trimming cost V 4 bases and J 4 bases, with 5 bases left between them.

The chain couples TRBV11-3 to TRBJ2-1; TRBD2 aligns across 8 bases. The ends lost 4 bases at V and 2 bases at J; junction bases unmatched: 4. This CDR3 spans 15 amino acids. Per the germline V gene, CDR1 is SGHNT and CDR2 is YENEEA. CDR3 in amino acids: CASSSVAGTYNEQFF. CDR3 bases: TGTGCCAGCAGCTCCGTAGCGGGGACCTACAATGAGCAGTTCTTC.

This sequence joins TRBV4-1 and TRBJ1-4, with D possibly TRBD1 on 5 matching bases. The germline V gene encodes CDR1 MGHRA and CDR2 YSYEKL. V was clipped by 4 bases and J by 8 bases, with 23 bases between them. This CDR3 has 17 residues. CDR3: CASSRGGGRILIEKLFF. The CDR3 region has the DNA TGCGCCAGCAGCCGTGGGGGAGGTCGTATCCTAATAGAAAAACTGTTTTTT.

The chain uses TRBV7-8 and TRBJ2-1; TRBD2 aligns across 9 bases. Losses at the gene ends were 5 bases for V and 3 bases for J; bases not matched to a gene: 5. CDR1 and CDR2 (germline): SGHVS, FQNEAQ. CDR3 length: 15 amino acids. Here the CDR3 DNA reads TGTGCCAGCAGCGGGACTAGCACACGCTACAATGAGCAGTTCTTC. This codes for CASSGTSTRYNEQFF.

The chain combines TRBV18 with TRBJ2-5; D is unclear. Per germline, CDR1 KGHSH and CDR2 LQKENI. The ends were cut back, 3 bases at V and 5 bases at J, with 4 bases in the middle. The CDR3 is 11 amino acids. The CDR3 protein is CASSPEETQYF. In DNA form, the CDR3 reads TGTGCCAGCTCACCGGAGGAGACCCAGTACTTC.

The chain combines TRBV18 with TRBJ2-1, with D perhaps matching TRBD2 (7 bases). There are 17 residues in the CDR3. V lost 1 base and J 1 base, leaving 14 bases between the germline ends. Germline CDR1 is KGHSH and CDR2 is LQKENI. The CDR3: CASSPQGRGQSYNEQFF. The DNA of the CDR3 is TGTGCCAGCTCACCACAGGGGCGGGGGCAATCCTACAATGAGCAGTTCTTC.